This T cell receptor beta chain was identified during a study of blood T cell repertoires in COVID-19. As handled by the study authors: Using reference gene primer amplification, nucleated cell counts were estimated. TCRdb keeps only in-frame clones here, not all; method: immunoSEQ multiplex PCR. The V and J calls and clone size were taken over from that table, and D and trimming were inferred from the DNA. The sample lists 390,000 or so clones; around nine tenths were seen once. The germline gives CDR1 SNHLY, CDR2 FYNNEI. The CDR3 runs to 11 residues. Trimming pared 8 bases from V and 7 bases from J, leaving 6 bases between.

The sequenced sample consisted of PBMCs or T cells enriched from blood (not recorded which). The rearrangement links TRBV2 to TRBJ1-6; D is unclear. The source of this sequence is a woman between 45 and 60 years old who had recovered from COVID-19. The CDR3 DNA reads TGTGCCAGCTCCGGGAATTCACCCCTCCACTTT. Its protein is CASSGNSPLHF.